These 26 T cell receptor beta chains share one sample of origin, sequenced in a study of control samples from healthy donors and cancer patients. Clones were sequenced by immunoSEQ multiplex PCR, and TCRdb holds only the in-frame ones, with some missing. Of 150,000 to 200,000 clones listed, nearly 90% are singletons. Source material: blood. The receptors originated from a woman aged 45-60 years in good health.

This chain links TRBV28 with TRBJ1-2; D ambiguous. V was clipped by 3 bases and J by 8 bases, with 13 bases between them. Germline CDR1 is MDHEN and CDR2 is SYDVKM. CDR3 length: 13 amino acids. Here the CDR3 reads CASSFVIRNGYTF. In DNA, the CDR3 is TGTGCCAGCAGTTTCGTGATCCGGAACGGCTACACCTTC.

The rearrangement joins TRBV9 to TRBJ2-7, with TRBD1 matching 9 bases. After removal of 0 bases from V and 2 bases from J, the junction contained 3 bases not matched to a gene. The CDR3 sequence is 15 residues long. Germline assignment: CDR1 SGDLS and CDR2 YYNGEE. In DNA, the CDR3 is TGTGCCAGCAGCGTAGAGGGACAGGGAGCCTACGAGCAGTACTTC. The encoded protein is CASSVEGQGAYEQYF.

This clone was counted between two and nine times. The gene calls are TRBV12-3 or TRBV12-4 and TRBJ2-3; no firm D call. The V end was cut by 1 base, the J end by 7 bases, with 3 bases between. The CDR3 is made up of 11 amino acids. CDR3 sequence (DNA): TGTGCCAGCAGTTTAGGCTATACGCAGTATTTT. Protein sequence: CASSLGYTQYF.

The rearrangement uses TRBV7-9 and TRBJ1-1; no clear D gene. V lost 4 bases and J lost 0, with 6 bases in between. Germline CDR1 is SEHNR and CDR2 is FQNEAQ (reference sequence). CDR3 length: 13 residues. CDR3 in amino acids: CASSSALNTEAFF. DNA for the CDR3: TGTGCCAGCAGCTCAGCATTGAACACTGAAGCTTTCTTT.

This clone was counted a single time. The chain has TRBV9 and TRBJ2-3, with 8 bases aligning to TRBD2. CDR3 length equals 16 residues. Germline-derived CDR1 and CDR2 are SGDLS and YYNGEE. V lost 4 bases, J lost 1 base, and 8 bases stayed unmatched. The DNA for the CDR3 is TGTGCCAGCAGCCCCAGCGGGAGTCGGGGCACAGATACGCAGTATTTT. Encoded protein: CASSPSGSRGTDTQYF.

The chain joins TRBV4-2 to TRBJ2-1, with D possibly TRBD2 on 6 matching bases. The CDR3 covers 15 residues. The germline V gene encodes CDR1 LGHNA and CDR2 YNFKEQ. Trimming left V 5 bases short and J 5 bases short, with 16 bases between. The CDR3 is CASSVTIAEDNEQFF. The CDR3 nucleotides read TGTGCCAGCAGCGTAACGATAGCGGAAGACAATGAGCAGTTCTTC.

The rearrangement uses TRBV12-5 and TRBJ2-2; D is uncertain. Germline CDR1 LGHNT, CDR2 FRNRAP. V was shortened by 1 base and J by 0 bases, with 12 bases between the two germline ends. The CDR3 sequence is 17 residues long. In DNA form, the CDR3 reads TGTGCTAGTGGTTTGGATTGGACCAATGCGAACACCGGGGAGCTGTTTTTT. Translated: CASGLDWTNANTGELFF.

This chain connects TRBV5-1 to TRBJ2-1, with D perhaps TRBD1 (6 bases). This CDR3 contains 16 residues. Trimming took off 6 bases at V and 7 bases at J, with 23 bases between the two ends. Germline CDR1 reads SGHRS; CDR2 reads YFSETQ. The chain's CDR3 is CASILWAGQSKNEQFF. The CDR3 region has the DNA TGCGCCAGCATCCTCTGGGCTGGACAGTCAAAGAATGAGCAGTTCTTC.

The sample holds one count of this clone. The CDR3, as DNA: TGTGCCAGCAGCTTAGCGGGGGGCTACAATGAGCAGTTCTTC. Its protein product is CASSLAGGYNEQFF. J is TRBJ2-1 and V is TRBV7-9, with TRBD2 as a possible D gene (6 bases). This CDR3 contains 14 residues. The germline V gene has CDR1 SEHNR and CDR2 FQNEAQ (reference sequence). V gave up 0 bases and J gave up 3 bases, with 6 bases separating them.

The V call is TRBV5-4, the J call TRBJ2-3, with no clear D. Trimming removed 7 bases at V and 0 bases at J, with 9 bases between. The length of the CDR3 is 13 residues. Per germline, CDR1 SGHNT and CDR2 YYREEE (reference sequence). CDR3 nucleotide sequence: TGTGCCAGCCAGGAAACTAGCACAGATACGCAGTATTTT. Amino acids: CASQETSTDTQYF.

The chain has TRBV7-9 and TRBJ2-5; D might be TRBD1 or TRBD2, each matching 5 bases. Germline lookup yields CDR1 SEHNR and CDR2 FQNEAQ (reference sequence). The V end lost 3 bases, the J end lost 1 base, and 12 bases lay between the germline ends. The CDR3 spans 15 residues. CDR3 loop: CASSFSRDGQETQYF. The CDR3 DNA is TGTGCCAGCAGCTTCTCCCGGGACGGCCAAGAGACCCAGTACTTC.

The chain has TRBV5-6 and TRBJ2-5; tentative D call: TRBD1 (5 bases). Germline assignment: CDR1 SGHDT and CDR2 YYEEEE. V was clipped by 2 bases and J by 3 bases, with 8 bases between them. The CDR3 sequence is 13 residues long. The CDR3 region is CASSFAREETQYF. The CDR3 DNA reads as TGTGCCAGCAGCTTTGCCAGGGAAGAGACCCAGTACTTC.

V gene TRBV5-4 combines with J gene TRBJ2-1; D may be TRBD1 or TRBD2 (6 bases each). CDR1 SGHNT and CDR2 YYREEE come from the germline V gene (reference sequence). The CDR3 loop spans 15 amino acids. With 4 bases removed from V and 0 bases from J, the gap between germline ends came to 11 bases. In DNA form, the CDR3 reads TGTGCCAGCAGCCGCGAGGGGGGCTCCTACAATGAGCAGTTCTTC. This sequence encodes CASSREGGSYNEQFF.

This chain connects TRBV7-9 to TRBJ1-1; 9 positions agree with TRBD1. This CDR3 comprises 14 residues. CDR1 and CDR2 (germline): SEHNR, FQNEAQ (reference sequence). After removal of 5 bases from V and 4 bases from J, the junction contained 5 bases not matched to a gene. The CDR3 bases are TGTGCCAGCAGCGGACAGGGGAGCGGCACTGAAGCTTTCTTT. It translates to CASSGQGSGTEAFF.

This clone was seen a single time. The chain couples TRBV5-1 to TRBJ2-1; TRBD2 agrees at 7 bases. CDR3 length: 13 amino acids. The V and J ends lost 4 bases and 5 bases, in that order; junction bases with no gene match: 3. The germline V gene encodes CDR1 SGHRS and CDR2 YFSETQ. The CDR3 region is CASSPGLNNEQFF. The CDR3 DNA is TGCGCCAGCAGCCCGGGACTAAACAATGAGCAGTTCTTC.

A single count supports this clone. The chain has TRBV29-1 and TRBJ1-2, with D perhaps matching TRBD1 (6 bases). Germline-derived CDR1 and CDR2 are SQVTM and ANQGSEA. This CDR3 region has 12 residues. Deletions cut 6 bases from V and 6 bases from J, with 14 bases between. The CDR3 DNA follows: TGCAGCGTCCAAGCGGGGGCGAATGGCTACACCTTC. It translates to CSVQAGANGYTF. The full variable domain, in which reference TRBV29-1 and TRBJ1-2 provide the parts outside the CDR3, is SAVISQKPSRDICQRGTSLTIQCQVDSQVTMMFWYRQQPGQSLTLIATANQGSEATYESGFVIDKFPISRPNLTFSTLTVSNMSPEDSSIYLCSVQAGANGYTFGSGTRLTVV.

This CDR3 is CASTQGNQPQHF. DNA for the CDR3: TGTGCCAGCACACAGGGTAATCAGCCCCAGCATTTT. This rearrangement joins TRBV19 to TRBJ1-5; a possible D gene is TRBD1 (6 bases). Per germline, CDR1 LNHDA and CDR2 SQIVND (reference sequence). CDR3 length equals 12 residues. Trimming stripped 9 bases from V and 4 bases from J, with 10 bases between. The full variable domain, in which reference TRBV19 and TRBJ1-5 provide the parts outside the CDR3, is DGGITQSPKYLFRKEGQNVTLSCEQNLNHDAMYWYRQDPGQGLRLIYYSQIVNDFQKGDIAEGYSVSREKKESFPLTVTSAQKNPTAFYLCASTQGNQPQHFGDGTRLSIL.

V gene TRBV5-1 combines with J gene TRBJ1-2, with 8 bases lining up with TRBD1. The CDR3 length is 13 residues. The germline CDR1 and CDR2 sequences are SGHRS and YFSETQ. After removal of 5 bases from V and 7 bases from J, the junction contained 7 bases not matched to a gene. In DNA form, the CDR3 reads TGCGCCAGCAGTTCCGACAGGGGACTTGGCTACACCTTC. This encodes CASSSDRGLGYTF.

This rearrangement joins TRBV18 to TRBJ1-1, with D unresolved. This CDR3 region has 16 residues. Between the trimmed V and J ends, which lost 1 base and 1 base, there was a span of 13 bases. Per germline, CDR1 KGHSH and CDR2 LQKENI. CDR3 loop: CASSPRAGLQNTEAFF. The CDR3 nucleotides are TGTGCCAGCTCACCACGAGCAGGACTACAGAACACTGAAGCTTTCTTT.

The genes are TRBV6-6 and TRBJ2-2; 7 nucleotides agree with TRBD1. Germline loops: CDR1 MNHNY, CDR2 SVGAGI (reference sequence). Trimming at V came to 6 bases and at J to 5 bases, leaving 9 bases not matched to a gene. The CDR3 spans 15 residues. This CDR3 is CASRSTGALTGELFF. CDR3 DNA: TGTGCCAGCAGGTCCACAGGGGCGCTTACCGGGGAGCTGTTTTTT.

In this sample, this clone turned up once. The chain has TRBV18 and TRBJ1-1, with D unresolved. The V end lost 4 bases, the J end lost 11 bases, and 17 bases lay between the germline ends. The CDR3 sequence is 13 residues long. Per germline, CDR1 KGHSH and CDR2 LQKENI. The CDR3 is CASSRERAEGAFF. In nucleotides, the CDR3 is TGTGCCAGCTCACGAGAGAGGGCGGAGGGCGCTTTCTTT.

This clone was found a few times. The chain combines TRBV5-4 with TRBJ2-7; D gene unclear. Trimming removed 1 base from V and 2 bases from J, with 16 bases in between. CDR1 and CDR2 (germline): SGHNT, YYREEE (reference sequence). The CDR3 is 16 amino acids. CDR3 coding DNA: TGTGCCAGCAGCTTGTCAGGCGGCTCGTTGACCTACGAGCAGTACTTC. This translates into CASSLSGGSLTYEQYF.

This chain links TRBV6-5 with TRBJ1-2; 10 bases are shared with TRBD1. Germline CDR1 is MNHEY and CDR2 is SVGAGI. This CDR3 contains 15 residues. The ends lost 5 bases at V and 8 bases at J; junction bases unmatched: 11. As DNA, the CDR3 is TGTGCCAGCAGTCCTACCTGGGACAGGGGAGGGGGCTACACCTTC. Translating it yields CASSPTWDRGGGYTF.

This clone was seen just once. V and J are TRBV18 and TRBJ1-1; possible D gene TRBD1, 5 bases. The germline CDR1 and CDR2 sequences are KGHSH and LQKENI. V lost 0 bases to trimming and J lost 1 base, with 9 bases between them. The CDR3 has 15 amino acids. The CDR3 region is CASSPPGTSNTEAFF. As DNA, the CDR3 is TGTGCCAGCTCACCACCAGGGACGTCGAACACTGAAGCTTTCTTT. The variable domain in full, completed from reference TRBV18 and TRBJ1-1, reads NAGVMQNPRHLVRRRGQEARLRCSPMKGHSHVYWYRQLPEEGLKFMVYLQKENIIDESGMPKERFSAEFPKEGPSILRIQQVVRGDSAAYFCASSPPGTSNTEAFFGQGTRLTVV.

The CDR3: CSARVDEQYF. CDR3 coding DNA: TGCAGTGCTAGAGTTGACGAGCAGTACTTC. The gene calls are TRBV20-1 and TRBJ2-7; no reliable D call. V was pared by 1 base and J by 5 bases, with 3 bases between. CDR1 is DFQATT, CDR2 SNEGSKA, per germline (reference sequence). There are 10 residues in the CDR3.

V gene TRBV28 combines with J gene TRBJ2-1; TRBD2 matches 10 bases. The CDR3 runs 14 residues. V lost 5 bases, J lost 6 bases, and 4 bases stayed unmatched. Germline CDR1 is MDHEN and CDR2 is SYDVKM. The CDR3 spells CASSIAGGPNEQFF. The CDR3 DNA sequence: TGTGCCAGCAGTATAGCGGGAGGTCCCAATGAGCAGTTCTTC.